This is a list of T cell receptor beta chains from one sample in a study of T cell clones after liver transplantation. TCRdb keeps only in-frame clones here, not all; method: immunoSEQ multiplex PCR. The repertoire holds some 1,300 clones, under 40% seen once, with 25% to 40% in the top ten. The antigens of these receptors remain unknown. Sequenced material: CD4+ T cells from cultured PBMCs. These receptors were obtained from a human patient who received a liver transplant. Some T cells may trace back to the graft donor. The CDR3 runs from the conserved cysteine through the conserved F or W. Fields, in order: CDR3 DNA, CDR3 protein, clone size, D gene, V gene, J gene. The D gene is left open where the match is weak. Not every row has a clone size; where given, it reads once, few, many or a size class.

TGTGCCAGCAGCTTGAACGGTAGTCCGTATGGCTACACCTTC	CASSLNGSPYGYTF	NA	NA	TRBV5-4	TRBJ1-2
TGCGCCAGCAGCTTGTTAGGCGGCGCCGGGAGCTCCTATAATTCACCCCTCCACTTT	CASSLLGGAGSSYNSPLHF	large	NA	TRBV5-1	TRBJ1-6
TGTGCCAGCAGCCCTTTCTCAGGGGCTAACACTGAAGCTTTCTTT	CASSPFSGANTEAFF	NA	NA	TRBV2	TRBJ1-1
TGTGCCAGCTCACCCCGGGACAGGGGATCGGGGAACACTGAAGCTTTCTTT	CASSPRDRGSGNTEAFF	few	TRBD1	TRBV18	TRBJ1-1
TGTGCTAGTGGTTTGGATCTCCCCACAGATACGCAGTATTTT	CASGLDLPTDTQYF	few	NA	TRBV12-5	TRBJ2-3
TGTGCCAGCAGCCCGGACAGGGGGTCTAACAATGAGCAGTTCTTC	CASSPDRGSNNEQFF	NA	TRBD1	TRBV13	TRBJ2-1
TGTGCCAGCTCACCACGGGCGAAGAACTATGGCTACACCTTC	CASSPRAKNYGYTF	medium-sized	NA	TRBV18	TRBJ1-2
TGTGCCAGCAGGATCGAAGGGGCAGGTAATTCACCCCTCCACTTT	CASRIEGAGNSPLHF	medium-sized	NA	TRBV2	TRBJ1-6
TGTGCCAGTAGTATATCGGGAGTCTCTGGAAACACCATATATTTT	CASSISGVSGNTIYF	medium-sized	NA	TRBV19	TRBJ1-3
TGTGCCAGTAGTATAGGCGCAGGGAGGGCAGATACGCAGTATTTT	CASSIGAGRADTQYF	NA	TRBD2	TRBV19	TRBJ2-3
TGTGCCAGCAGTGGGACAGTGGGTTTCTACGAGCAGTACTTC	CASSGTVGFYEQYF	large	TRBD1	TRBV28	TRBJ2-7
TGTGCCAGCAGTTACTCCCACAGGGGTGGAACTGAAGCTTTCTTT	CASSYSHRGGTEAFF	medium-sized	TRBD1	TRBV6-6	TRBJ1-1
TGTGCCAGCAGTCTAAGACAGGTTGAACCCTATGGCTACACCTTC	CASSLRQVEPYGYTF	NA	NA	TRBV2	TRBJ1-2
TGTGCCAGCAGCTCCCTCAGGGTATTGAGTGGAAACACCATATATTTT	CASSSLRVLSGNTIYF	NA	NA	TRBV7-3	TRBJ1-3
TGTGCCAGCTCGCGAGCCCTTCAAACCTACGAGCAGTACTTC	CASSRALQTYEQYF	few	NA	TRBV18	TRBJ2-7
TGTGCCAGCAGCTTAGGGACAGGGGGCCAAGAGACCCAGTACTTC	CASSLGTGGQETQYF	few	TRBD1	TRBV7-7	TRBJ2-5
TGTGCCAGCAGCGCAGGGGGCTCCCCCATTGGAACCCTCCACTTT	CASSAGGSPIGTLHF	NA	TRBD1	TRBV6-6	TRBJ1-6
TGTGCCAGCAGTTTATCACGGTTCCACTCCTACAATGAGCAGTTCTTC	CASSLSRFHSYNEQFF	NA	NA	TRBV27	TRBJ2-1
TGTGCCAGCAGCTCAACAGGGATACGCCAAGAGACCCAGTACTTC	CASSSTGIRQETQYF	NA	NA	TRBV5-4	TRBJ2-5
TGTGCCACCAGCAGAGATCTCGACAGGGTCGGGCAGCCCCAGCATTTT	CATSRDLDRVGQPQHF	NA	TRBD1	TRBV15	TRBJ1-5
TGTGCCAGCAGCCGGTGGGACAGCAACACCGGGGAGCTGTTTTTT	CASSRWDSNTGELFF	NA	TRBD1	TRBV7-9	TRBJ2-2
TGTGCCAGCAGCGTAGGCGGGGAACAGACAGGGGGTGAAAAACTGTTTTTT	CASSVGGEQTGGEKLFF	few	TRBD1	TRBV9	TRBJ1-4
TGTGCCAGCATAACGGGGAGGAGCTCCTACGAGCAGTACTTC	CASITGRSSYEQYF	NA	NA	TRBV6-1	TRBJ2-7
TGTGCCAGCAGCTTGCTCGGACAGACATACAATGAGCAGTTCTTC	CASSLLGQTYNEQFF	few	NA	TRBV5-6	TRBJ2-1
TGTGCCAGCAGTTTAGTAGAGGCTGGAAACACCATATATTTT	CASSLVEAGNTIYF	few	NA	TRBV28	TRBJ1-3
TGCGCCAGCAGAATTGGCGGCGGGAGTGCCTACAATGAGCAGTTCTTC	CASRIGGGSAYNEQFF	NA	TRBD2	TRBV5-1	TRBJ2-1
TGCGCCAGCAGCTCGGGACATACCTACGAGCAGTACTTC	CASSSGHTYEQYF	medium-sized	NA	TRBV5-1	TRBJ2-7
TGTGCCAGCAGCGTAGCCGGGAGCTCTGGAAACACCATATATTTT	CASSVAGSSGNTIYF	few	NA	TRBV9	TRBJ1-3
TGTGCCAGCAGTGCTTGGTCGGGACAAAGCAATCAGCCCCAGCATTTT	CASSAWSGQSNQPQHF	few	NA	TRBV6-1	TRBJ1-5
TGTGTCAGCGGAAAGACAGGGAGAGGAAACACCATATATTTT	CVSGKTGRGNTIYF	large	TRBD1	TRBV2	TRBJ1-3
TGTGCCAGCAGCTTAGATTCAGGGGGTAAAGCTTTCTTT	CASSLDSGGKAFF	medium-sized	TRBD1	TRBV5-5	TRBJ1-1
TGTGCTAGTGGTTTGGTACTGGGGTCCCTTAGGACAGGGTTTGCCTACAATGAGCAGTTCTTC	CASGLVLGSLRTGFAYNEQFF	few	TRBD1	TRBV12-5	TRBJ2-1
TGTGCCAGCAGTTCGGGACAACATTCGGGTTCACCCCTCCACTTT	CASSSGQHSGSPLHF	medium-sized	NA	TRBV6-5	TRBJ1-6
TGCGCCAGCAGCGGCGAGACAGGGTTCACCGGGGAGCTGTTTTTT	CASSGETGFTGELFF	NA	TRBD1	TRBV5-1	TRBJ2-2
TGTGCCACCAGCAGAGATCGAGATACGCAGTATTTT	CATSRDRDTQYF	few	NA	TRBV15	TRBJ2-3
TGTGCCAGCAGTAAGATAGCGGGGTCCGAGACCCAGTACTTC	CASSKIAGSETQYF	large	TRBD2	TRBV2	TRBJ2-5
TGTGCCAGCTCACCGGGACATTCAGTCGATGAGCAGTTCTTC	CASSPGHSVDEQFF	few	NA	TRBV18	TRBJ2-1
TGTGCCAGCAGCTTATCGGGGTCCTATAATTCACCCCTCCACTTT	CASSLSGSYNSPLHF	NA	NA	TRBV7-9	TRBJ1-6
TGTGCCAGCAGCCCAGTCAGAGTGGGCATAATGAGACATACGCAGTATTTT	CASSPVRVGIMRHTQYF	NA	NA	TRBV7-8	TRBJ2-3
TGTGCCAGCAGCCCTTTCTCAGGGGCTAACACTGAAGCTTTCTTT	CASSPFSGANTEAFF	NA	NA	TRBV7-2	TRBJ1-1